The 18 T cell receptor beta chains below were found in one sample sequenced in a study of OX40 agonist ivuxolimab in advanced cancers. Generated by immunoSEQ multiplex PCR, the TCRdb table keeps only in-frame clones and is missing some. The sample has fewer than 85,000 clones; 70% to 90% are singletons. Material: CD4+ or CD8+ T cells sorted from blood, obtained in a trial of the OX40 agonist ivuxolimab. The receptors were gathered from an adult with an advanced solid tumor such as melanoma, head and neck, liver or kidney cancer.

The chain employs TRBV6-5 and TRBJ2-7, with D hard to call. Germline V gene data show CDR1 as MNHEY and CDR2 as SVGAGI. With 4 bases removed from V and 2 bases from J, the gap between germline ends came to 9 bases. There are 13 residues in the CDR3. CDR3 residues: CASSSDTTYEQYF. The CDR3 coding sequence is TGTGCCAGCAGTTCCGACACCACCTACGAGCAGTACTTC.

The chain is built from TRBV27 and TRBJ1-6; D possibly corresponds to TRBD1 (6 bases). Germline V lookup: CDR1 MNHEY, CDR2 SMNVEV (reference sequence). Trimming shortened V by 6 bases and J by 7 bases, and 13 bases separated the two germline ends. The CDR3 spans 14 residues. CDR3 loop: CASRPQGGNSPLHF. The DNA of the CDR3 is TGTGCCAGCAGACCACAGGGTGGGAATTCACCCCTCCACTTT.

V gene TRBV11-2 combines with J gene TRBJ1-2; D ambiguous. Germline V CDR1 and CDR2: SGHAT, FQNNGV. This CDR3 has 12 amino acids. Trimming cost V 4 bases and J 8 bases, with 11 bases left between them. In DNA, the CDR3 is TGTGCCAGCAGCTACTCGGTCGGGGGCTACACCTTC. Its protein is CASSYSVGGYTF.

This clone occurred a few times. The V call is TRBV30, the J call TRBJ1-2; D not resolved. This CDR3 has 13 residues. Between the trimmed V and J ends, which lost 5 bases and 7 bases, there was a span of 17 bases. The germline gives CDR1 GTSNPN, CDR2 SVGIG (reference sequence). The CDR3 sequence: CAWARSRVGGYTF. For the CDR3, the DNA is TGTGCCTGGGCCCGTTCCCGGGTCGGTGGCTACACCTTC.

The chain employs TRBV29-1 and TRBJ2-5; D may be TRBD1 or TRBD2 (5 bases each). Germline values: CDR1 SQVTM, CDR2 ANQGSEA. V dropped 1 base and J dropped 2 bases, with 14 bases sitting between them. The CDR3 loop spans 15 amino acids. CDR3 nucleotides: TGCAGCGTTGAAGGGGGGATAGAGGGACAAGAGACCCAGTACTTC. Its translation: CSVEGGIEGQETQYF.

The chain employs TRBV18 and TRBJ2-5; D possibly uses TRBD1 or TRBD2 (6 bases each). Germline CDR1 KGHSH, CDR2 LQKENI. The CDR3 spans 16 residues. Between the trimmed V and J ends, which lost 1 base and 4 bases, there was a span of 16 bases. CDR3 coding DNA: TGTGCCAGCTCACCACTCAAGACAGGAGGGGGAGAGACCCAGTACTTC. Amino acid sequence: CASSPLKTGGGETQYF.

In nucleotides, the CDR3 is TGTGCCAGTAGTTCCACTGGGGTTGCGGCCAAAAACATTCAGTACTTC. Its translation is CASSSTGVAAKNIQYF. This chain uses TRBV19 with TRBJ2-4; D call uncertain. Germline assignment: CDR1 LNHDA and CDR2 SQIVND (reference sequence). The CDR3 totals 16 residues. Trimming cost V 5 bases and J 1 base, with 15 bases left between them.

The chain carries TRBV11-3 and TRBJ2-3; D is perhaps TRBD1 or TRBD2 (7 bases each). The V and J ends lost 4 bases and 3 bases respectively, with 11 bases between them. CDR3 length: 14 residues. In germline, CDR1 is SGHNT, CDR2 YENEEA. CDR3: CASSSGGVTDTQYF. DNA of the CDR3: TGTGCCAGCAGCTCAGGGGGGGTTACAGATACGCAGTATTTT.

The chain joins TRBV6-5 to TRBJ1-1; TRBD1 might be the D (5 bases). V was clipped by 0 bases and J by 1 base, with 6 bases between them. The CDR3 is 14 amino acids. The germline V gene has CDR1 MNHEY and CDR2 SVGAGI. The chain's CDR3 is CASSYSRGNTEAFF. The CDR3, as DNA: TGTGCCAGCAGTTACTCGAGGGGGAACACTGAAGCTTTCTTT.

This sequence joins TRBV28 and TRBJ1-4; D perhaps matches TRBD1 (5 bases). CDR1 and CDR2 (germline): MDHEN, SYDVKM. V lost 4 bases, J lost 4 bases, and 13 bases lay in between. The CDR3 totals 15 residues. This chain's CDR3 is CASSWMTAYNEKLFF. As DNA, the CDR3 is TGTGCCAGCAGTTGGATGACAGCCTATAATGAAAAACTGTTTTTT.

The chain carries TRBV28 and TRBJ1-5, with a possible D match to TRBD1 (6 bases). The CDR3 runs to 16 residues. Trimming left V 7 bases short and J 1 base short, with 17 bases between. Germline assignment: CDR1 MDHEN and CDR2 SYDVKM. The DNA for the CDR3 is TGTGCCAGCACCCTGGAGGGGGGTTGGAGCAATCAGCCCCAGCATTTT. Its protein product is CASTLEGGWSNQPQHF.

On this clone: Other DNA sequences in the same sample also yield this CDR3. V is TRBV5-1 and J is TRBJ2-7; 12 bases are shared with TRBD2. From germline, CDR1 is SGHRS and CDR2 YFSETQ. The CDR3 is 16 residues long. With V trimmed by 1 base and J by 5 bases, 7 bases remained unmatched. Here the CDR3 DNA reads TGCGCCAGCAGCTTGATACTAGCGGGAGGCCCCGACGAGCAGTACTTC. Translated, it gives CASSLILAGGPDEQYF.

V usage is TRBV5-1 and J usage is TRBJ2-7, with 10 bases that match TRBD2. V trimming: 2 bases; J trimming: 4 bases; junction bases outside the gene matches: 12. CDR3 length: 17 amino acids. Germline CDR1 SGHRS, CDR2 YFSETQ. The CDR3 region is CASSFLGDSGGQYEQYF. The CDR3 DNA is TGCGCCAGCAGCTTCCTCGGAGATAGCGGGGGGCAATACGAGCAGTACTTC.

V and J are TRBV10-1 and TRBJ1-1; 9 nucleotides agree with TRBD1. This CDR3 has 16 residues. Germline CDR1 WNHNN, CDR2 SYGVQD (reference sequence). The ends lost 2 bases at V and 5 bases at J; junction bases unmatched: 9. The CDR3 sequence: CASSEAKTGGGTEAFF. In DNA, the CDR3 is TGCGCCAGCAGTGAGGCGAAGACAGGGGGTGGAACTGAAGCTTTCTTT.

The gene calls are TRBV4-1 and TRBJ1-1; D gene uncertain. The CDR3 length is 14 residues. Trimming removed 5 bases from V and 3 bases from J, with 13 bases in between. Per the germline V gene, CDR1 is MGHRA and CDR2 is YSYEKL. CDR3 in amino acids: CASSLQPGDTEAFF. CDR3 sequence (DNA): TGCGCCAGCAGCTTACAGCCTGGGGACACTGAAGCTTTCTTT.

The gene calls are TRBV11-2 and TRBJ2-7, with 11 bases aligning to TRBD2. The CDR3 runs 15 residues. Trimming at V came to 7 bases and at J to 2 bases, leaving 7 bases not matched to a gene. CDR1 is SGHAT, CDR2 FQNNGV, per germline. This chain's CDR3 is CASIRGTSGPYEQYF. The CDR3 DNA reads as TGTGCCAGCATCAGGGGGACTAGCGGACCCTACGAGCAGTACTTC.

The V gene is TRBV2, the J gene TRBJ2-7; TRBD1 aligns across 9 bases. Trimming removed 5 bases from V and 1 base from J; junction bases left unmatched: 9. The germline V gene encodes CDR1 SNHLY and CDR2 FYNNEI. The CDR3 is made up of 16 amino acids. The DNA for the CDR3 is TGTGCCAGCAGTCGATTAGGACAGGGGTCTTCCTACGAGCAGTACTTC. It specifies CASSRLGQGSSYEQYF. Full variable domain (missing parts from reference TRBV2 and TRBJ2-7): EPEVTQTPSHQVTQMGQEVILRCVPISNHLYFYWYRQILGQKVEFLVSFYNNEISEKSEIFDDQFSVERPDGSNFTLKIRSTKLEDSAMYFCASSRLGQGSSYEQYFGPGTRLTVT.

The J gene is TRBJ1-1, the V gene TRBV6-5; 9 nucleotides align to TRBD1. Per germline, CDR1 MNHEY and CDR2 SVGAGI. The CDR3 is 11 amino acids. V lost 6 bases to trimming and J lost 11 bases; unmatched junction nucleotides: 4. The CDR3 sequence: CASSYRGHAFF. CDR3 nucleotide sequence: TGTGCCAGCAGCTACAGGGGGCATGCTTTCTTT.